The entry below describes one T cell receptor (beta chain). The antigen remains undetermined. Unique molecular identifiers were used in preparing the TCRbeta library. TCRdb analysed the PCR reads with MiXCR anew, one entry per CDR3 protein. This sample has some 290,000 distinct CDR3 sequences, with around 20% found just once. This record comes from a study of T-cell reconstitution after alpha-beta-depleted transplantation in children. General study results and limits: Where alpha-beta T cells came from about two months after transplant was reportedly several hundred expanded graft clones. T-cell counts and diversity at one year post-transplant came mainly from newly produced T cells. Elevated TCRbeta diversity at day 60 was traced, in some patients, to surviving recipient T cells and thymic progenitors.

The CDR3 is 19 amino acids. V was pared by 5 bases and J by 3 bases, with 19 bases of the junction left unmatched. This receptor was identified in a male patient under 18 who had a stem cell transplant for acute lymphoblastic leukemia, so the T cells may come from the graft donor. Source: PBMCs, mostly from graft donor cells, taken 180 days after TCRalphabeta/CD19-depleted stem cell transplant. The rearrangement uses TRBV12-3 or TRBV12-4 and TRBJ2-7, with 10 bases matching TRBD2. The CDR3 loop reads CASSHRGQALAGGLYEQYF. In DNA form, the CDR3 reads TGTGCCAGCAGTCACCGGGGACAGGCGTTAGCGGGAGGTCTCTACGAGCAGTACTTC.